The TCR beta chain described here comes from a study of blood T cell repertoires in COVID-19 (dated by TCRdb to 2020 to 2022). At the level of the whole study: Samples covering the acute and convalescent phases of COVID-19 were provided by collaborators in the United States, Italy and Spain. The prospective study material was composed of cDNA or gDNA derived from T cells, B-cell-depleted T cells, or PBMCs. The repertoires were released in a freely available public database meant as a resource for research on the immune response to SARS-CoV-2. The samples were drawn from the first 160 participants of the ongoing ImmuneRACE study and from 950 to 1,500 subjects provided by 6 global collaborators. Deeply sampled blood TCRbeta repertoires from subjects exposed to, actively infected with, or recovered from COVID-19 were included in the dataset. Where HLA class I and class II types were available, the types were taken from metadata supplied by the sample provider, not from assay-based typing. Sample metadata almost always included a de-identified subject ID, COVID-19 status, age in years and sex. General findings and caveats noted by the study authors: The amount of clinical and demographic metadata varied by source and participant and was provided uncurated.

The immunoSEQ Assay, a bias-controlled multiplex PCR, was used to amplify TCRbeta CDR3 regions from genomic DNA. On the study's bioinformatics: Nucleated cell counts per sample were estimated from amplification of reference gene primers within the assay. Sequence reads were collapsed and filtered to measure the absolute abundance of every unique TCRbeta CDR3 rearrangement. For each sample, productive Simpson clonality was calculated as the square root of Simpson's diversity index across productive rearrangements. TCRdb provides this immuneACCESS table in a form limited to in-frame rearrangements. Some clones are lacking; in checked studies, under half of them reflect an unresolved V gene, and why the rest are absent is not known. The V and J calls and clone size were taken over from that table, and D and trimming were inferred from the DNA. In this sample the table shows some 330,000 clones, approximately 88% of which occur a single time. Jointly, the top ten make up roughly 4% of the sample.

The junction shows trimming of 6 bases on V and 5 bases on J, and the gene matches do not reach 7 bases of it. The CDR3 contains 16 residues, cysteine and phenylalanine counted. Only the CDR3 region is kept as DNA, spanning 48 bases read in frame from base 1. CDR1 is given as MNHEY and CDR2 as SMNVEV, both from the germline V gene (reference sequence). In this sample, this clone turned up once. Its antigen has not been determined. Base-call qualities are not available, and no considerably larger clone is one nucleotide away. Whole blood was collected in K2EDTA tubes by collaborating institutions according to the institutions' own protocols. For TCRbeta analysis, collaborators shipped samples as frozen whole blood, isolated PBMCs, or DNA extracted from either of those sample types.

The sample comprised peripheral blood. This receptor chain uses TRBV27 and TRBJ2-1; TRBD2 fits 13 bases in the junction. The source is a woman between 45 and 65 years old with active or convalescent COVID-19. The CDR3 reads CASSHTSGGAHNEQFF. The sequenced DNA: TGTGCCAGCAGCCATACTAGCGGGGGGGCCCACAATGAGCAGTTCTTC.